Below, one TCR beta chain is given with its context. Its antigen is not known. These data originate in a study of shared clonotypes between healthy human individuals. Study-wide points: Expectations were that clonotype sharing among donors would be affected by sequencing depth.

The CDR3 is made up of 13 amino acids. Per the germline V gene, CDR1 is GTSNPN and CDR2 is SVGIG (reference sequence). The V end was cut by 2 bases, the J end by 7 bases, with 14 bases between. Here immunoSEQ multiplex PCR was the method, and the copy in TCRdb shows in-frame clones only, minus some. This sample has some 1.4 million clones, with approximately 96% found just once. The genes are TRBV30 and TRBJ1-1, with a weak D call TRBD1 (6 bases). This receptor was identified in a man aged 30 to 39 in good health. The material sequenced was naive CD4+ T cells sorted from blood. Indicated subset: CD45RA+ positively selected. This CDR3 is CAWSRGQAVEAFF. The CDR3 nucleotides are TGTGCCTGGAGTAGGGGACAAGCAGTTGAAGCTTTCTTT.